The text below deals with one T cell receptor beta chain. Profiling relied on immunoSEQ multiplex PCR, and the TCRdb table lists in-frame clones only, not all of them. The sample includes about 980,000 clones, approximately 76% of them seen just once. This record comes from a study of shared clonotypes between healthy human individuals. Study as a whole: Each donor had three CD4 naive, three CD4 memory, two CD8 naive and one CD8 memory plate.

Germline V gene lookup returns CDR1 MNHNY and CDR2 SVGAGI (reference sequence). CDR3 size: 15 residues. V shed 2 bases and J shed 3 bases, with 11 bases lying between them. There were no recent acute infections or vaccinations among the donors, who were healthy HIV-negative adults. Only Caucasian adults living in Nashville, Tennessee served as donors. This chain joins TRBV6-6 and TRBJ2-4, with no clear D. The source of this sequence is a man aged 18 to 29 in good health. The specimen was memory CD4+ T cells sorted from blood. Subset defined: CD45RA-negative fraction. DNA of the CDR3: TGTGCCAGCAGTTACACGACGTTTGGCAAAAACATTCAGTACTTC. The encoded protein is CASSYTTFGKNIQYF.